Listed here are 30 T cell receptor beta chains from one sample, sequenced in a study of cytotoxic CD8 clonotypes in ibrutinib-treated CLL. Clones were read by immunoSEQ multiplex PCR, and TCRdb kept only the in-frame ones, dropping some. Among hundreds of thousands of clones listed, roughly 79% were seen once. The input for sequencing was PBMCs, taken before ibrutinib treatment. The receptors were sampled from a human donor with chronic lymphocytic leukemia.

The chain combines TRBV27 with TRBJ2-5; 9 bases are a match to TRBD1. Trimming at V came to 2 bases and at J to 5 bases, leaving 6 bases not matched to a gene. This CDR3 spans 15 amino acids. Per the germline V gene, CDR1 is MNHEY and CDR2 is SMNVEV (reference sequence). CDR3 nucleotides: TGTGCCAGCAGTTTACTTACAGGGGGCGGGGAGACCCAGTACTTC. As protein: CASSLLTGGGETQYF.

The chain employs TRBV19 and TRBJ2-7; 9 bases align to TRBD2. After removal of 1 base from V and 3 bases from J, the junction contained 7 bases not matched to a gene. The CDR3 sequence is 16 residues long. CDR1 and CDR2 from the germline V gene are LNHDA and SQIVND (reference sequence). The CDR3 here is CASSIGAGGHLYEQYF. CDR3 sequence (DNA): TGTGCCAGTAGTATAGGGGCGGGAGGGCACCTCTACGAGCAGTACTTC. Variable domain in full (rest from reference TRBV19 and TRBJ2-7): DGGITQSPKYLFRKEGQNVTLSCEQNLNHDAMYWYRQDPGQGLRLIYYSQIVNDFQKGDIAEGYSVSREKKESFPLTVTSAQKNPTAFYLCASSIGAGGHLYEQYFGPGTRLTVT.

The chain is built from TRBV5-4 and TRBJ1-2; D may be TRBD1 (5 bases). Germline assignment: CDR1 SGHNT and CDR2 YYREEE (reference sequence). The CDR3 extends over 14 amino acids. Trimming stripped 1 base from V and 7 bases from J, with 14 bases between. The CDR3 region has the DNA TGTGCCAGCAGCTTGAATTCCGGGGCTTTTGGCTACACCTTC. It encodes CASSLNSGAFGYTF.

The CDR3 sequence is CASSLKGAYEQYF. The CDR3 coding sequence is TGCGCCAGCAGCTTAAAAGGGGCCTACGAGCAGTACTTC. The V call is TRBV5-1, the J call TRBJ2-7, with a weak D call TRBD1 (5 bases). V gave up 2 bases and J gave up 2 bases, with 8 bases separating them. CDR1 is SGHRS and CDR2 is YFSETQ in the germline V gene. This CDR3 has 13 amino acids. Full variable domain (outside the CDR3, taken from reference TRBV5-1 and TRBJ2-7): KAGVTQTPRYLIKTRGQQVTLSCSPISGHRSVSWYQQTPGQGLQFLFEYFSETQRNKGNFPGRFSGRQFSNSRSEMNVSTLELGDSALYLCASSLKGAYEQYFGPGTRLTVT.

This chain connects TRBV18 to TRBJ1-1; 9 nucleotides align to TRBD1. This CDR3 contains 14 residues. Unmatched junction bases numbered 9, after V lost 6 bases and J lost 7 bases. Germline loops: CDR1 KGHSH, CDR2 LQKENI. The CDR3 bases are TGTGCCAGCTCCCCGTCACGGGACAGGGTTGAAGCTTTCTTT. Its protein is CASSPSRDRVEAFF.

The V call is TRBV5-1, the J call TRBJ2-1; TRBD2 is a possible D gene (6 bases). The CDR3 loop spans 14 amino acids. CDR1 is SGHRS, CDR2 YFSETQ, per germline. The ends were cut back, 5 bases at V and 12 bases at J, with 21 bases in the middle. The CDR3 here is CASRRDVTSFAQFF. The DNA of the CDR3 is TGCGCCAGCAGACGGGACGTAACTAGCTTCGCGCAGTTCTTC.

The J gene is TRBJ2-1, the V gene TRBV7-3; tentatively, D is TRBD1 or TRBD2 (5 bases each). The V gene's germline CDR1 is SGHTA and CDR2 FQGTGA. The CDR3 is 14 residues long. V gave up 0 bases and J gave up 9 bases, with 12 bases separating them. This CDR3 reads CASSLTAGAGEQFF. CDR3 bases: TGTGCCAGCAGCTTAACTGCCGGGGCGGGTGAGCAGTTCTTC.

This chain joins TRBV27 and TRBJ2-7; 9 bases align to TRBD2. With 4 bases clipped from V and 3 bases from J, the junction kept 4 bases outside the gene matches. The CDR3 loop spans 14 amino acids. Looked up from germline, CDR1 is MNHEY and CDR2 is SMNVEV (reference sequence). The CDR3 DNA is TGTGCCAGCAGTTGGCGGGAGGGCCGCTACGAGCAGTACTTC. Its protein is CASSWREGRYEQYF.

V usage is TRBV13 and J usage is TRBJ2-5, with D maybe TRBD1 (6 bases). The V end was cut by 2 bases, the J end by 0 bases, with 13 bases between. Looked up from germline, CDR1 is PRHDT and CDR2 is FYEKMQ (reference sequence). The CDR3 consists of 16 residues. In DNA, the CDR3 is TGTGCCAGCAGCTTAACGACAGGAAGATACCAAGAGACCCAGTACTTC. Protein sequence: CASSLTTGRYQETQYF.

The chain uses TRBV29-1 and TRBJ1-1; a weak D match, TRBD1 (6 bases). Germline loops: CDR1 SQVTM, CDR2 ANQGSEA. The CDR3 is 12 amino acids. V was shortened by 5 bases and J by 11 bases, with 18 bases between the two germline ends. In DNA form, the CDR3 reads TGCAGCGTTCAGGGGAGGGGCGCAAGGGCTTTCTTT. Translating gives CSVQGRGARAFF.

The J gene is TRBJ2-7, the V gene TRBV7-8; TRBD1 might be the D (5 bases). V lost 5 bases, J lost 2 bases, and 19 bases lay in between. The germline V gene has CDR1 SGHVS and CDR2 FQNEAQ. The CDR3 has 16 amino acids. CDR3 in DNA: TGTGCCAGCAGCCCAGACCTAGACAGTCACCCCTACGAGCAGTACTTC. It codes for CASSPDLDSHPYEQYF. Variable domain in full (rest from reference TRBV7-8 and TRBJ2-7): GAGVSQSPRYKVAKRGQDVALRCDPISGHVSLFWYQQALGQGPEFLTYFQNEAQLDKSGLPSDRFFAERPEGSVSTLKIQRTQQEDSAVYLCASSPDLDSHPYEQYFGPGTRLTVT.

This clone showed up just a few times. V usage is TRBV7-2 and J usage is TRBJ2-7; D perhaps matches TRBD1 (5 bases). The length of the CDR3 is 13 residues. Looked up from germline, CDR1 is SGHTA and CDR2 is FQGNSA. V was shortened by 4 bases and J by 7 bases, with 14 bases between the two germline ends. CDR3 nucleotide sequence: TGTGCCAGCAGCTCCAGGGCCCTGGGGGAGCAGTACTTC. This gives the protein CASSSRALGEQYF. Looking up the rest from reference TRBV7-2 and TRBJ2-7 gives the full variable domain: GAGVSQSPSNKVTEKGKDVELRCDPISGHTALYWYRQSLGQGLEFLIYFQGNSAPDKSGLPSDRFSAERTGGSVSTLTIQRTQQEDSAVYLCASSSRALGEQYFGPGTRLTVT.

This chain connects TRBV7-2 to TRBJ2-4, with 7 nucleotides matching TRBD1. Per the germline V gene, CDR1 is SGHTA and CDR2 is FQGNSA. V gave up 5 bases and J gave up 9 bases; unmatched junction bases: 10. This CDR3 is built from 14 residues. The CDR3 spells CASSPRNRGGIQYF. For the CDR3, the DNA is TGTGCCAGCAGCCCCAGAAACAGGGGTGGCATTCAGTACTTC. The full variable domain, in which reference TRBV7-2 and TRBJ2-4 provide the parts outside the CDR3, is GAGVSQSPSNKVTEKGKDVELRCDPISGHTALYWYRQSLGQGLEFLIYFQGNSAPDKSGLPSDRFSAERTGGSVSTLTIQRTQQEDSAVYLCASSPRNRGGIQYFGAGTRLSVL.

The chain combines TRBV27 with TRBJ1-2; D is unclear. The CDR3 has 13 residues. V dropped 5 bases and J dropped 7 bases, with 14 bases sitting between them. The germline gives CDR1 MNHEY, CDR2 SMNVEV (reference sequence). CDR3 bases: TGTGCCAGCAGTATTAGTAGGGCAAGTGGCTACACCTTC. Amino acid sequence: CASSISRASGYTF.

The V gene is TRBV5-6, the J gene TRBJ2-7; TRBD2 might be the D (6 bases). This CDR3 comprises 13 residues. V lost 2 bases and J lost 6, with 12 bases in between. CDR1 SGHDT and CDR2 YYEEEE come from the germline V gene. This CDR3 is CASSFVGGSEQYF. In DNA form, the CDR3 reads TGTGCCAGCAGCTTCGTCGGAGGGTCCGAGCAGTACTTC.

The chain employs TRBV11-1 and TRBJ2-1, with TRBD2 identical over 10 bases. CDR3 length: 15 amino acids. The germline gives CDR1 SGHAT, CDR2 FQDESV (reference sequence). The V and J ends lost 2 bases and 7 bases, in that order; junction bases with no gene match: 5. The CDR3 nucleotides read TGTGCCAGCAGCTTATTTAGCGGGAGGTTAAATGAGCAGTTCTTC. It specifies CASSLFSGRLNEQFF.

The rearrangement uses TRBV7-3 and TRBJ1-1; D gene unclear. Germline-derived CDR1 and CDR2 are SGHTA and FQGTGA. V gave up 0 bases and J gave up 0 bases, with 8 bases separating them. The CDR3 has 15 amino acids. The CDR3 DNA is TGTGCCAGCAGCTTAACTGGCAGCATGAACACTGAAGCTTTCTTT. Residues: CASSLTGSMNTEAFF.

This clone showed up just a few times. This CDR3 reads CASSLWSGEGAFF. CDR3 DNA: TGCGCCAGCAGCTTGTGGTCCGGGGAGGGAGCTTTCTTT. The chain couples TRBV5-1 to TRBJ1-1; no clear D. V was pared by 1 base and J by 10 bases, with 14 bases between. Germline-derived CDR1 and CDR2 are SGHRS and YFSETQ. The length of the CDR3 is 13 residues.

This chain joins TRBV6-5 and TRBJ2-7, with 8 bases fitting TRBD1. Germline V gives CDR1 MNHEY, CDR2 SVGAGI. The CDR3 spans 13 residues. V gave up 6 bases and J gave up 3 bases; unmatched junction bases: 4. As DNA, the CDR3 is TGTGCCAGCAGCCGGACAGGGAGCTACGAGCAGTACTTC. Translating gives CASSRTGSYEQYF.

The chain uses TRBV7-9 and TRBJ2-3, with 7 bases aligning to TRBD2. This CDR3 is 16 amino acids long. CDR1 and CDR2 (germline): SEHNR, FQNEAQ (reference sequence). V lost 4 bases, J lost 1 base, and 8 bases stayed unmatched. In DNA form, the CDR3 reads TGTGCCAGCAGCTACGAGGGCGGGGGAGGCACAGATACGCAGTATTTT. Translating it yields CASSYEGGGGTDTQYF.

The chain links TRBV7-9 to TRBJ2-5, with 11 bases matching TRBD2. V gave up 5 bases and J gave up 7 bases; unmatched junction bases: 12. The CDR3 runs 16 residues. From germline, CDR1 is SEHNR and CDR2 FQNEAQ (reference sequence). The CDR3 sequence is CASSPGLAVPAGTQYF. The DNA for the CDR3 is TGTGCCAGCAGCCCGGGACTAGCGGTCCCGGCGGGGACCCAGTACTTC. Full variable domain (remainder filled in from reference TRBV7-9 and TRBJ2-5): DTGVSQNPRHKITKRGQNVTFRCDPISEHNRLYWYRQTLGQGPEFLTYFQNEAQLEKSRLLSDRFSAERPKGSFSTLEIQRTEQGDSAMYLCASSPGLAVPAGTQYFGPGTRLLVL.

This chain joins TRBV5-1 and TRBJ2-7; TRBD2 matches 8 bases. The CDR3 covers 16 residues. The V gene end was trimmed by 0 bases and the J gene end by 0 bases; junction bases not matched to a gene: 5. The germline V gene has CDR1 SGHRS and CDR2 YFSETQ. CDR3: CASSLVAGGGSYEQYF. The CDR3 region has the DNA TGCGCCAGCAGCTTGGTGGCGGGAGGAGGCTCCTACGAGCAGTACTTC.

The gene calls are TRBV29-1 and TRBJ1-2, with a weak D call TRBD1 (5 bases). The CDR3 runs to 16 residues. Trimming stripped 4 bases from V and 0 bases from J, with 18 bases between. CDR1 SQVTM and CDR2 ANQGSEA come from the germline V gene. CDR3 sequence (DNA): TGCAGCGTTGTGTCGCAGGGCGCACCTCCTAACTATGGCTACACCTTC. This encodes CSVVSQGAPPNYGYTF.

In DNA form, the CDR3 reads TGTGCCAGCAGCTTGGCCGGGCAGATTAACTATGGCTACACCTTC. Encoded protein: CASSLAGQINYGYTF. The chain carries TRBV5-5 and TRBJ1-2; D is unclear. This CDR3 region has 15 residues. The germline V and J ends were trimmed by 0 bases and 1 base, with 10 bases remaining between them. Germline loops: CDR1 SGHKS, CDR2 YYEKEE (reference sequence).

Here the CDR3 reads CASSIGAIGEKLFF. The CDR3 DNA reads TGTGCCAGTAGTATTGGGGCCATCGGGGAAAAACTGTTTTTT. The chain employs TRBV19 and TRBJ1-4; TRBD1 is a possible D gene (5 bases). This CDR3 has 14 amino acids. From germline, CDR1 is LNHDA and CDR2 SQIVND (reference sequence). Trimming stripped 3 bases from V and 8 bases from J, with 13 bases between.

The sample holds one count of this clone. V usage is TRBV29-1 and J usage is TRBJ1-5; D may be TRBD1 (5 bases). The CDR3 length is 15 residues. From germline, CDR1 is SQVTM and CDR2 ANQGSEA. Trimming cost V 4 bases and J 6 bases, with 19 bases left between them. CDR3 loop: CSVAAEGSARQPQHF. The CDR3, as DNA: TGCAGCGTTGCAGCGGAGGGGAGTGCTCGTCAGCCCCAGCATTTT.

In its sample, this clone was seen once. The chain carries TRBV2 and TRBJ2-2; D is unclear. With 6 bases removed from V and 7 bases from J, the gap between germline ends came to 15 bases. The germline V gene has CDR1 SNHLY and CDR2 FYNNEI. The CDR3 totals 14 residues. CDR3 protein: CASSFLSVGGELFF. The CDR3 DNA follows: TGTGCCAGCAGCTTCCTCAGCGTCGGCGGGGAGCTGTTTTTT.

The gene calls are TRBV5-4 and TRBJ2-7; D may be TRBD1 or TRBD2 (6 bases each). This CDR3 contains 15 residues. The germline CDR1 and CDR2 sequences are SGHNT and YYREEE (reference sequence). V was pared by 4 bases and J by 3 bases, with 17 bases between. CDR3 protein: CASSPEGGGLYEQYF. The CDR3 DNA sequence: TGTGCCAGCAGCCCCGAAGGGGGAGGTCTCTACGAGCAGTACTTC.

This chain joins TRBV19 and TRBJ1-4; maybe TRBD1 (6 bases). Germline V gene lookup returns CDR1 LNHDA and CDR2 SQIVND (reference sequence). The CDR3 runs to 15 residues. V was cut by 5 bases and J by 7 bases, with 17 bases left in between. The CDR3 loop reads CASSEPGHISEKLFF. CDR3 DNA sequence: TGTGCCAGTAGTGAACCGGGACACATAAGTGAAAAACTGTTTTTT.

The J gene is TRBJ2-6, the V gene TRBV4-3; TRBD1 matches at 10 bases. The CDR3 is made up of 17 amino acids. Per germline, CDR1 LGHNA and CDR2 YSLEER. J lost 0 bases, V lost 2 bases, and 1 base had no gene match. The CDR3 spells CASSQRTGGSGANVLTF. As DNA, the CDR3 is TGCGCCAGCAGCCAAAGGACAGGGGGCTCTGGGGCCAACGTCCTGACTTTC.